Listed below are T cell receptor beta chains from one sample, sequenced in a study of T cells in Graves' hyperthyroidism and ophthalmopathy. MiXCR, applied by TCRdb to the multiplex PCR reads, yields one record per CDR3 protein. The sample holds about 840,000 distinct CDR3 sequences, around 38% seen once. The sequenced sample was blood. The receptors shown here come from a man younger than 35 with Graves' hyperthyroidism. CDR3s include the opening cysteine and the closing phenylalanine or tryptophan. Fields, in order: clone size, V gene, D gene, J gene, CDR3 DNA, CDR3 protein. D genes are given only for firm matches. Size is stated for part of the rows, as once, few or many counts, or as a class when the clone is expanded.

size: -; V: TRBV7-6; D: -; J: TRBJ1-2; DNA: TGTGCCAGCAGCTTAGTTGGGTTTGGCTACACCTTC; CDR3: CASSLVGFGYTF
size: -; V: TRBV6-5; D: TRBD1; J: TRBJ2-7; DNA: TGTGCCAGCAGTGAAACGGGTCCTGGGGACAGAACGTACTTC; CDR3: CASSETGPGDRTYF
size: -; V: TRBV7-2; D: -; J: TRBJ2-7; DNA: TGTGCCAGCAGCTTGGGGTGGGACGTCGGCTACGAGCAGTACTTC; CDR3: CASSLGWDVGYEQYF
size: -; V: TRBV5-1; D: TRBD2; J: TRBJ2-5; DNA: TGTGCCAGCAGCCGAGTAGCGGGCAAGAGCGGGGGGCTGGAGACCCAGTACTTC; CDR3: CASSRVAGKSGGLETQYF
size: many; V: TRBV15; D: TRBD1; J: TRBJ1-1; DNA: TGTGCCACCAGCAGGGATAAGGGGGCGAGGAACACTGAAGCTTTCTTT; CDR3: CATSRDKGARNTEAFF
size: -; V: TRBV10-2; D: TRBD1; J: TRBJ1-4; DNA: TGCGCCAGCAGTGAAGGGGACAGGGAGCTGAGTGAAAAACTGTTTTTT; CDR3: CASSEGDRELSEKLFF
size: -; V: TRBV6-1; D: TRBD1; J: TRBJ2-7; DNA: TGTGCCAGCAGTGGTCGGATCGGGGGCAGGGGGCAGAGCGAGCAGTACTTC; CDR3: CASSGRIGGRGQSEQYF
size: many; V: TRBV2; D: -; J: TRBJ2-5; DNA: TGTGCCAGCAGTGAAGCGCTTCCCCCAAACCAGGGGACCCAGTACTTC; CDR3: CASSEALPPNQGTQYF
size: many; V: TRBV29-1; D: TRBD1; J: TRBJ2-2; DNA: TGCAGCGTTGAAGCGCAGGGGGCGAACACCGGGGAGCTGTTTTTT; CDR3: CSVEAQGANTGELFF
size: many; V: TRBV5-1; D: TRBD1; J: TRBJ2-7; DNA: TGTGCCAGCAGCTCCCCGGGACAGGCGGCCTACGAGCAGTACTTC; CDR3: CASSSPGQAAYEQYF
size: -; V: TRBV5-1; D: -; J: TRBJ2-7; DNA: TGCGCCAGCAGCTTGGAACAGGGAGGCAACGAGCAGTACTTC; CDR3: CASSLEQGGNEQYF
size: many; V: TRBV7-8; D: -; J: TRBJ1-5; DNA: TGTGCCAGCAGCTTAGCGTGGGGAAATCAGCCCCAGCATTTT; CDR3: CASSLAWGNQPQHF
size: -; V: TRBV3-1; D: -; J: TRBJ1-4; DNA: TGTGCCAGCAGCCAAAGGGCCGGGAGTGAAAAACTGTTTTTT; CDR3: CASSQRAGSEKLFF
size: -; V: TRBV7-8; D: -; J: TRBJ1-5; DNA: TGTGCCAGCAGCCCCTGGGTGTTGCGCGATAGCAATCAGCCCCAGCATTTT; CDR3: CASSPWVLRDSNQPQHF
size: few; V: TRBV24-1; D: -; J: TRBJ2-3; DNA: TGTGCCACCAGTGATTATCGAGATACGCAGTATTTT; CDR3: CATSDYRDTQYF
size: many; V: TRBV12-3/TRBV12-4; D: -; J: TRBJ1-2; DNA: TGTGCCAGCAGAGGACCAGGCGATGGCTACACCTTC; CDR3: CASRGPGDGYTF
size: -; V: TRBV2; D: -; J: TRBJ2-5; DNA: TGTGCCAGCAGTGCTAAGGGAAGGGCGGAAGAGACCCAGTACTTC; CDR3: CASSAKGRAEETQYF
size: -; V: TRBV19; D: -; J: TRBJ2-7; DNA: TGTGCCAGTCGAGGGGGTAAAAATTTCTACGAGCAGTACTTC; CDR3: CASRGGKNFYEQYF
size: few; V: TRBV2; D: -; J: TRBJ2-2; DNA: TGTGCCAGCAAGAGGACGGGAGAAACCGGGGAGCTGTTTTTT; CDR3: CASKRTGETGELFF
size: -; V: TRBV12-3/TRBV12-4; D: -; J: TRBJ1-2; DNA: TGTGCCAGCAGTTTAGCTTTAGACGGCTACACCTTC; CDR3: CASSLALDGYTF
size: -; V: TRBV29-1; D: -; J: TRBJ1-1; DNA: TGCAGCGTTGAGGGAGACACCGGGACTGAAGCTTTCTTT; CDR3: CSVEGDTGTEAFF
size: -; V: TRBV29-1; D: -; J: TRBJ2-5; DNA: TGCAGCGCCGAGGGGGGGGGAGAGACCCAGTACTTC; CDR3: CSAEGGGETQYF
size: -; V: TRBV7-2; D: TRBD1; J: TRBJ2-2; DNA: TGTGCCAGCAGCTCCGGGACAGGAGAGACCGGGGAGCTGTTTTTT; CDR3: CASSSGTGETGELFF
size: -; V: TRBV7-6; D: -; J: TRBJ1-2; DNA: TGTGCCAGCAGAAGGGACGAGGACTATGGCTACACCTTC; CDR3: CASRRDEDYGYTF
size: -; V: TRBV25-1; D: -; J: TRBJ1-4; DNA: TGTGCCAGCCTTGTAGGACCTTTAAAGAAAGAAAAACTGTTTTTT; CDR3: CASLVGPLKKEKLFF
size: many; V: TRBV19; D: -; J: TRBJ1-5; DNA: TGTGCCAGTAGTATAGTTGGGATCGGGAGCAATCAGCCCCAGCATTTT; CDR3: CASSIVGIGSNQPQHF
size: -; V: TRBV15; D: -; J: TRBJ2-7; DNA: TGTGCCACCAGCAGCCCTCCCGGGGGAAATAACGAGCAGTACTTC; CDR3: CATSSPPGGNNEQYF
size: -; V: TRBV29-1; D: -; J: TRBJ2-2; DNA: TGCAGCGTTGTTAAGGGCGGCGGGGAGCTGTTTTTT; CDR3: CSVVKGGGELFF
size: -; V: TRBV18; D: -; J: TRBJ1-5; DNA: TGTGCCAGCTCACCAAGTCAGCGGAGTCAGCCCCAGCATTTT; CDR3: CASSPSQRSQPQHF
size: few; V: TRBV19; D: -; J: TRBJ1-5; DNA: TGTGCCAGTAGTATGGGAACCCTTAGCAATCAGCCCCAGCATTTT; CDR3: CASSMGTLSNQPQHF
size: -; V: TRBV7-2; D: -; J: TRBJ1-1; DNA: TGTGCCAGCAGCTCTGCAGGGTCTCACACTGAAGCTTTCTTT; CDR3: CASSSAGSHTEAFF
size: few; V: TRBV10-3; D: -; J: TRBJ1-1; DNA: TGTGCCAGCAGCCTCCGGCTTGCGAACACTGAAGCTTTCTTT; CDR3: CASSLRLANTEAFF
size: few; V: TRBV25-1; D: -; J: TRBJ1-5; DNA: TGTGCCAGCAGTAATCAGGGTCTCAATCAGCCCCAGCATTTT; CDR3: CASSNQGLNQPQHF
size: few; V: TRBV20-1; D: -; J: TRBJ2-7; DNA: TGCAGTGCTAGTGAAGGGGAGATAACCTACGAGCAGTACTTC; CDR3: CSASEGEITYEQYF
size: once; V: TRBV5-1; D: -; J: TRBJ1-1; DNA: TGCGCCAGCAGCTTGTATGGTAGAGGGACCATGAACACTGAAGCTTTCTTT; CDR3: CASSLYGRGTMNTEAFF
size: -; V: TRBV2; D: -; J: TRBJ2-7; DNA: TGTGCCAGCAGCCCTACGGGGGCGGAGGGACAGCTCTCCTACGAGCAGTACTTC; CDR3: CASSPTGAEGQLSYEQYF
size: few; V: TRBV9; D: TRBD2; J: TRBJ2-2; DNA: TGTGCCAGCAGCGTGGGTGCTAGCGGGAGTTGGACCGGGGAGCTGTTTTTT; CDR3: CASSVGASGSWTGELFF
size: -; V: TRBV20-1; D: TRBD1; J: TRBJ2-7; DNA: TGCAGTGCTAGAGATATAAGGGAGGACAGGGTATACGAGCAGTACTTC; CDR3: CSARDIREDRVYEQYF
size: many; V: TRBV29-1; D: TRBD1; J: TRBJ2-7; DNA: TGCAGCGCCCTGGGCTGGGTCACTAAGGACAGGGGGCTTCTCGAGCAGTACTTC; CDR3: CSALGWVTKDRGLLEQYF
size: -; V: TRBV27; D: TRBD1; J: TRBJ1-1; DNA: TGTGCCAGCAGTTTATACCAGACAGGGGGCTCTTTCTTT; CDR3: CASSLYQTGGSFF
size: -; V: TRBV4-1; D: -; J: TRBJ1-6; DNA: TGCGCCAGCAGCCCGTCCGTCGGGGGCCTGACACCCCTCCACTTT; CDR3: CASSPSVGGLTPLHF
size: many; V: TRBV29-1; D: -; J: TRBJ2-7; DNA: TGCAGCGCTGGGCGAACCTACGAGCAGTACTTC; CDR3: CSAGRTYEQYF
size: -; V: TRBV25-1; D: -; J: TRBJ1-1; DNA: TGTGCCAGCCGAGAGGGGAGCCCGGCTGAAGCTTTCTTT; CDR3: CASREGSPAEAFF
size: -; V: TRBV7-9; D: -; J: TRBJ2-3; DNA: TGTGCCAGCAGGCGGAGCACAGATACGCAGTATTTT; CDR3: CASRRSTDTQYF
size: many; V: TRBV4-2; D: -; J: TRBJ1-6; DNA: TGTGCCAGCAGCCAAGAACCGTCACCCCTCCACTTT; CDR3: CASSQEPSPLHF
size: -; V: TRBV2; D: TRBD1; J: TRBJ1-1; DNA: TGTGCCAGCAGTTTAGGGATAGGGGGCCGAGTAGCTTTCTTT; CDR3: CASSLGIGGRVAFF
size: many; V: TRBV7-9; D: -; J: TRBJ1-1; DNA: TGTGCCAGCAGACCTTCGGGACTGACGAACACTGAAGCTTTCTTT; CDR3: CASRPSGLTNTEAFF
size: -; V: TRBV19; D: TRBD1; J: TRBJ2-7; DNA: TGTGCCAGTAGCTGGGGACAGGGGAGCTCCTACGAGCAGTACTTC; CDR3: CASSWGQGSSYEQYF
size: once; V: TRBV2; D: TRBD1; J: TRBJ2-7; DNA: TGCGCCAGCAGCCAAGATAGAGGGACAGGGGGCTACGAGCAGTACTTC; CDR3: CASSQDRGTGGYEQYF
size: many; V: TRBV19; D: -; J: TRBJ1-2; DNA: TGTGCCAGTCTGGGCTGGGGCTACACCTTC; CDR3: CASLGWGYTF
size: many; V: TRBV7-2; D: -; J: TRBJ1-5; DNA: TGTGCCAGCAGCTTAGCGGGAGGTCGGCCCCAGCATTTT; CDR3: CASSLAGGRPQHF
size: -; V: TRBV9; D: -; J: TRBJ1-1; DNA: TGTGCCTGCAGCGTCGTGTCTTTTGAAGCTTTCTTT; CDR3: CACSVVSFEAFF